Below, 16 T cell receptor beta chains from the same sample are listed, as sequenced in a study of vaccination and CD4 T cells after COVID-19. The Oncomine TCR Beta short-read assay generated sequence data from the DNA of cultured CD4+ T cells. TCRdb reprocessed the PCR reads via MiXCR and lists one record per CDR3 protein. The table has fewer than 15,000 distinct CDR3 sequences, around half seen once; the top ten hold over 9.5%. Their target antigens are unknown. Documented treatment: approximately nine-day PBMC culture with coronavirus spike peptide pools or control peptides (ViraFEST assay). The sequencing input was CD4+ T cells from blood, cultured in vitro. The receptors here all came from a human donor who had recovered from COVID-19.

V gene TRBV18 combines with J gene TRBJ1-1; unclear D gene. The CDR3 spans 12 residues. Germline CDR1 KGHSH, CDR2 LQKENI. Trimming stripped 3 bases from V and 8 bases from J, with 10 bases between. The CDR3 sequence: CASSPRLGEAFF. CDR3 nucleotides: TGTGCCAGCTCACCTCGTCTTGGAGAAGCTTTCTTT.

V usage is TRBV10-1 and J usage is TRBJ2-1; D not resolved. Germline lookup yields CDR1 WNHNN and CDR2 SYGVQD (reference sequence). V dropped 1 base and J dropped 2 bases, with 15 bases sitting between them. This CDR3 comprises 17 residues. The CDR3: CASSEFAPRDPYNEQFF. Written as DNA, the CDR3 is TGCGCCAGCAGTGAGTTTGCCCCCCGAGACCCCTACAATGAGCAGTTCTTC.

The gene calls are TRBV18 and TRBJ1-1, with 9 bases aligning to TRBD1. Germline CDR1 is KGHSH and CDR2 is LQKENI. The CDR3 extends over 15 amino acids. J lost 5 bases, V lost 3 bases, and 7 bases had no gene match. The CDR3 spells CASSPSLDRGTEAFF. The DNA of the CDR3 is TGTGCCAGCTCACCTTCCTTGGACAGGGGAACTGAAGCTTTCTTT.

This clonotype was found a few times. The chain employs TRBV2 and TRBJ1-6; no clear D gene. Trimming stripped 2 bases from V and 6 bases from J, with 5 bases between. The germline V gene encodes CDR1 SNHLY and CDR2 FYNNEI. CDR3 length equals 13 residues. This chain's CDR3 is CASSELANSPLHF. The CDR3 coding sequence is TGTGCCAGCAGTGAACTGGCTAATTCACCCCTCCACTTT. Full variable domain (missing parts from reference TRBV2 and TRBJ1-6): EPEVTQTPSHQVTQMGQEVILRCVPISNHLYFYWYRQILGQKVEFLVSFYNNEISEKSEIFDDQFSVERPDGSNFTLKIRSTKLEDSAMYFCASSELANSPLHFGNGTRLTVT.

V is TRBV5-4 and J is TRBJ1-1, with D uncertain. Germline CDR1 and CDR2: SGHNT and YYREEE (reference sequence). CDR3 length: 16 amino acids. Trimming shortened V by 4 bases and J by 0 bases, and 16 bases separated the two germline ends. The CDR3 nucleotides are TGTGCCAGCAGCCCCCAGAGGGCGCGCATGAACACTGAAGCTTTCTTT. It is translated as CASSPQRARMNTEAFF.

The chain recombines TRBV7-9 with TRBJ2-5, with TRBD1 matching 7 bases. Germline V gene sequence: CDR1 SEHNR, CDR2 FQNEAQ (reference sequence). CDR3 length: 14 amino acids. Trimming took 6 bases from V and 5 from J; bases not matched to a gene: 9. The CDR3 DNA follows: TGTGCCAGCAGTAACAACAGGGGTTGGGAGACCCAGTACTTC. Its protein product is CASSNNRGWETQYF.

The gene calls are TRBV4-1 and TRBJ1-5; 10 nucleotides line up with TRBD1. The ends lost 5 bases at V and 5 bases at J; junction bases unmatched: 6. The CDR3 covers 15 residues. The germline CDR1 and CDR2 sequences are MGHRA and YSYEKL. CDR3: CASSKSTGGYQPQHF. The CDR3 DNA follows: TGCGCCAGCAGCAAGTCGACAGGGGGCTATCAGCCCCAGCATTTT.

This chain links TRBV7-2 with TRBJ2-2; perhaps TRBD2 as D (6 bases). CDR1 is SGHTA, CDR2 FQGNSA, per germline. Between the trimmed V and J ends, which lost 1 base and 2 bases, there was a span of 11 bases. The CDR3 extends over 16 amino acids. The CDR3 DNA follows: TGTGCCAGCAGCTTAGGGCCAGCGGGTAACACCGGGGAGCTGTTTTTT. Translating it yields CASSLGPAGNTGELFF. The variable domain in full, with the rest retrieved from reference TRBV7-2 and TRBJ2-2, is GAGVSQSPSNKVTEKGKDVELRCDPISGHTALYWYRQSLGQGLEFLIYFQGNSAPDKSGLPSDRFSAERTGGSVSTLTIQRTQQEDSAVYLCASSLGPAGNTGELFFGEGSRLTVL.

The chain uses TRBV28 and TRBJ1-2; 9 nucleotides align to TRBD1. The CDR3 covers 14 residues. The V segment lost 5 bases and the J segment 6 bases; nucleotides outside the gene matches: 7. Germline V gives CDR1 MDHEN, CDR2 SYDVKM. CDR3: CASSLQGARNGYTF. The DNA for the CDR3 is TGTGCCAGCAGTCTACAGGGGGCCCGAAATGGCTACACCTTC.

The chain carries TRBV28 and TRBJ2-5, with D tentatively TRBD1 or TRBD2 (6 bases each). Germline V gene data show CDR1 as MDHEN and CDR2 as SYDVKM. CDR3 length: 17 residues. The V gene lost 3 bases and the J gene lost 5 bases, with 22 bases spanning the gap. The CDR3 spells CASSFGGRASVMETQYF. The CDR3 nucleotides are TGTGCCAGCAGTTTTGGGGGGCGGGCATCGGTTATGGAGACCCAGTACTTC.

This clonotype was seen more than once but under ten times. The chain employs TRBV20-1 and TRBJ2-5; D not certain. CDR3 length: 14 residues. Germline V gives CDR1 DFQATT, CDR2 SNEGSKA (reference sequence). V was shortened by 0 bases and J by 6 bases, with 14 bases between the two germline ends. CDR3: CSAREDGSVQTQYF. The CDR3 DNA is TGCAGTGCTAGAGAGGACGGGTCCGTGCAGACCCAGTACTTC.

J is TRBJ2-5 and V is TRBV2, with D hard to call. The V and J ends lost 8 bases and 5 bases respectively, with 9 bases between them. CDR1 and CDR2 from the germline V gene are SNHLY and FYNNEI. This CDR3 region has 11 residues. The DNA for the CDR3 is TGTGCCAGCGGATATAGCGAGACCCAGTACTTC. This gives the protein CASGYSETQYF.

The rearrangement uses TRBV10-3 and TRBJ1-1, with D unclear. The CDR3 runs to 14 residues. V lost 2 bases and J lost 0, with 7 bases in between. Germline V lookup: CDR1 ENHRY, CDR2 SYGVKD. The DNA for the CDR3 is TGTGCCATCAGTGAGCCCACATTGAACACTGAAGCTTTCTTT. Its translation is CAISEPTLNTEAFF.

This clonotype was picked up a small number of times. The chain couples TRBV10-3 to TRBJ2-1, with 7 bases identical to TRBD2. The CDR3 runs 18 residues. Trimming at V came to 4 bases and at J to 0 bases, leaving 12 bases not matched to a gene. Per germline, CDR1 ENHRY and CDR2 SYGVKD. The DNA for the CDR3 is TGTGCCATCAGTGGGTCCCCCAGAGCGGGAAGCTCCTACAATGAGCAGTTCTTC. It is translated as CAISGSPRAGSSYNEQFF.

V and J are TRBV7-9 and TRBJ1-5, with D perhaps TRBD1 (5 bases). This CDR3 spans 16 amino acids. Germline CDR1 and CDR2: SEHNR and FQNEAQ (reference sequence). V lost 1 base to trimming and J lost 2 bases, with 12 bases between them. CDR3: CASSLGSGTGNQPQHF. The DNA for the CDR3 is TGTGCCAGCAGCTTAGGATCAGGGACGGGCAATCAGCCCCAGCATTTT. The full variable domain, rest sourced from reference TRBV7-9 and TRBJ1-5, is DTGVSQNPRHKITKRGQNVTFRCDPISEHNRLYWYRQTLGQGPEFLTYFQNEAQLEKSRLLSDRFSAERPKGSFSTLEIQRTEQGDSAMYLCASSLGSGTGNQPQHFGDGTRLSIL.

The CDR3, as DNA: TGTGCCAGCAGACAGCTGAGTAACACTGAAGCTTTCTTT. The encoded protein is CASRQLSNTEAFF. The chain couples TRBV12-3 or TRBV12-4 to TRBJ1-1; D unresolved. V was pared by 6 bases and J by 2 bases, with 10 bases between. The CDR3 spans 13 residues.